A selection of T cell receptor beta chains follows, all from one sample in a study of monozygotic twins with inflammatory bowel disease. TCRdb processed the 5' RACE reads again and assigns one entry to each CDR3 protein, with no DNA. In total, the table holds around 450,000 distinct CDR3 sequences. Sequenced material: blood. Receptor source: a human donor with ulcerative colitis or Crohn's disease, or a healthy co-twin of an affected twin (not recorded which). Each CDR3 is given with its conserved first and last residue.

j_call: TRBJ2-1
v_call: TRBV20-1
cdr3_length: 12
cdr3_aa: CSAPPYDNEQFF

j_call: TRBJ2-6
v_call: TRBV6-1
cdr3_length: 15
cdr3_aa: CASKITGPGANVLTF

j_call: TRBJ1-2
v_call: TRBV6-5
cdr3_length: 12
cdr3_aa: CASRTQNYGYTF

j_call: TRBJ1-4
v_call: TRBV15
cdr3_length: 12
cdr3_aa: CATSRVGEKLFF

j_call: TRBJ2-3
v_call: TRBV5-4
cdr3_length: 16
cdr3_aa: CASSAGTSGGFDTQYF

j_call: TRBJ2-4
v_call: TRBV6-1
cdr3_length: 15
cdr3_aa: CASSVSGGAKNIQYF

j_call: TRBJ2-1
v_call: TRBV18
cdr3_length: 16
cdr3_aa: CASSFNGAGGYNEQFF

j_call: TRBJ2-1
v_call: TRBV20-1
cdr3_length: 17
cdr3_aa: CSARGSGRAGNEVEQFF

j_call: TRBJ1-3
v_call: TRBV6-1
cdr3_length: 15
cdr3_aa: CASSDWPQDPRTIYF

j_call: TRBJ1-2
v_call: TRBV20-1
cdr3_length: 13
cdr3_aa: CSARDPGTYGYTF

j_call: TRBJ2-7
v_call: TRBV5-1
cdr3_length: 15
cdr3_aa: CASSLVAGGGYEQYF

j_call: TRBJ1-1
v_call: TRBV5-1
cdr3_length: 15
cdr3_aa: CASSDNTGMNTEAFF

j_call: TRBJ1-4
v_call: TRBV7-9
cdr3_length: 16
cdr3_aa: CASSTTQGIANEKLFF

j_call: TRBJ1-2
v_call: TRBV7-9
cdr3_length: 16
cdr3_aa: CASSLGAGDLNYGYTF

j_call: TRBJ1-6
v_call: TRBV7-3
cdr3_length: 14
cdr3_aa: CASSSQPGTAELHF

j_call: TRBJ2-2
v_call: TRBV20-1
cdr3_length: 12
cdr3_aa: CSALTSAGELFF

j_call: TRBJ2-1
v_call: TRBV5-1
cdr3_length: 14
cdr3_aa: CASSLGSSGNEQFF

j_call: TRBJ2-1
v_call: TRBV24-1
cdr3_length: 13
cdr3_aa: CATSGSGGNEQFF

j_call: TRBJ2-7
v_call: TRBV4-2
cdr3_length: 15
cdr3_aa: CASSQGRDRAYEQYF